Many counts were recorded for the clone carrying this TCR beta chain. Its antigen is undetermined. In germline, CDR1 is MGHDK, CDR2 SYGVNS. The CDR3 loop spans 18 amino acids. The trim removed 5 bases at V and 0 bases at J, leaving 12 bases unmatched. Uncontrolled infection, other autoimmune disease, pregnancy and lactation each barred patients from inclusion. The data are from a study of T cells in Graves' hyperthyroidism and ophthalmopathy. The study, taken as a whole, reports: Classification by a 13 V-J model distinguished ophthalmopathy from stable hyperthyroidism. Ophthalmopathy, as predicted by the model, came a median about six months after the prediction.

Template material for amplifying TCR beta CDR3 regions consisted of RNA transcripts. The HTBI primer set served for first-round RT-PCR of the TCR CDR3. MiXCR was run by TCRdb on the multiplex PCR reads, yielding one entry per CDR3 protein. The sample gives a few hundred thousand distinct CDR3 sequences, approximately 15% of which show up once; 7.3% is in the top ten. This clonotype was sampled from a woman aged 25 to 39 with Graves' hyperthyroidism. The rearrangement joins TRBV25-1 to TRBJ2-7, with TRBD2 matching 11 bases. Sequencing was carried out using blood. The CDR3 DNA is TGTGCCAGCAGTCCACAGAAAGAAACTAGCGGGAGCTCCTACGAGCAGTACTTC. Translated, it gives CASSPQKETSGSSYEQYF.